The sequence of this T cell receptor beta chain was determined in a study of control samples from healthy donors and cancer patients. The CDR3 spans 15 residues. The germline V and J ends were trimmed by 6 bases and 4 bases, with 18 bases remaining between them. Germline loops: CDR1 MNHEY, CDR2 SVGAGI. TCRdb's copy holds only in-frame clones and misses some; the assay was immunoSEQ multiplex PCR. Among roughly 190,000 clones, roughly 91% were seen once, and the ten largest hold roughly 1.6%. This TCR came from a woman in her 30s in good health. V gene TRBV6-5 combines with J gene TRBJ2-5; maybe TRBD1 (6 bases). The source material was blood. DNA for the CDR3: TGTGCCAGCAGCACGACACTCCAAGGGGGAGAGACCCAGTACTTC. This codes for CASSTTLQGGETQYF.